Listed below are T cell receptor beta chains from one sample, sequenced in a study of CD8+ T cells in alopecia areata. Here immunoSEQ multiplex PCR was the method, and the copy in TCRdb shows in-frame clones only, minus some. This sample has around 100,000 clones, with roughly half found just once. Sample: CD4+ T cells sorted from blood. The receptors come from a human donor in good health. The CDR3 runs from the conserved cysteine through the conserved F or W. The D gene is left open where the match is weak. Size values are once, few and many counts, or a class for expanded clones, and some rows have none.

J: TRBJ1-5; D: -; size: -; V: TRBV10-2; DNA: TGCGCCAGCAGTGCACAGAGAAATCAGCCCCAGCATTTT; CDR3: CASSAQRNQPQHF
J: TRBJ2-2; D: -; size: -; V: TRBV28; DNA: TGTGCCAGCAGTTTATTCCGCGGCACCGGGGAGCTGTTTTTT; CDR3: CASSLFRGTGELFF
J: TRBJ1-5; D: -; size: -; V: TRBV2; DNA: TGTGCCAGCAGTGAGGGTCGGCCCCAGCATTTT; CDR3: CASSEGRPQHF
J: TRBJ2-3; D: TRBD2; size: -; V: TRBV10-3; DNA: TGTGCCATCAGTGTGGTGCCTAGCGGGGGCCCTAGCACAGATACGCAGTATTTT; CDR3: CAISVVPSGGPSTDTQYF
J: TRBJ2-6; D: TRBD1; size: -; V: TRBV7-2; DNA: TGTGCCAGCAGCCTACCGGGACAGGGCTCTGGGGCCAACGTCCTGACTTTC; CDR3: CASSLPGQGSGANVLTF
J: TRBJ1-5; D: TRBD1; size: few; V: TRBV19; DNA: TGTGCCAGTTCTACAGGGGGCGGACGCCAGCCCCAGCATTTT; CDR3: CASSTGGGRQPQHF
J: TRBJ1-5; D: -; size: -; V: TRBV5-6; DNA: TGTGCCAGCAGCTCACAGGGAGGTGGTCAGCCCCAGCATTTT; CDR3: CASSSQGGGQPQHF
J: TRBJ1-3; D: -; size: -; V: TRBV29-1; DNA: TGCAGCGTTGCCGGCAGGGCTGGAAACACCATATATTTT; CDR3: CSVAGRAGNTIYF
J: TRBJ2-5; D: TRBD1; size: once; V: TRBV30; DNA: TGTGCCTGGACGCAGGGGGCGGAGACCCAGTACTTC; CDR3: CAWTQGAETQYF
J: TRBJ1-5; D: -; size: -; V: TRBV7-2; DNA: TGTGCCAGCAGCTTAATGATCCGCAATCAGCCCCAGCATTTT; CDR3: CASSLMIRNQPQHF
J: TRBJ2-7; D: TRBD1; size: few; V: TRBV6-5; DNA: TGTGCCAGCAGTGACCGGGACAGGGGATGGCAGTACTTC; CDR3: CASSDRDRGWQYF
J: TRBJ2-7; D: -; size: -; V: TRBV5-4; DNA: TGTGCCAGCAGCTTGGGGTCCGCCAGCAGCTACGAGCAGTACTTC; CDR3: CASSLGSASSYEQYF
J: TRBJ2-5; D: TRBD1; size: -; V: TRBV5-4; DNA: TGTGCCAGCAACCCAACGGGACAGGGGGCTTCAGAGACCCAGTACTTC; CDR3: CASNPTGQGASETQYF
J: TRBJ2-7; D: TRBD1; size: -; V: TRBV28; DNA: TGTGCCAGCAGTTCAGGGACAGGCGTCTTCGAGCAGTACTTC; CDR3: CASSSGTGVFEQYF
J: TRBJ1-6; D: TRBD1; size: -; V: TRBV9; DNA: TGTGCCAGCAGCCCGGACAGGGGAGGTTCACCCCTCCACTTT; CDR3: CASSPDRGGSPLHF
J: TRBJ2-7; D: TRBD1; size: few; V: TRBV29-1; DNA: TGCAGCGTCAGGACAGGGGCGACCTACGAGCAGTACTTC; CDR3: CSVRTGATYEQYF
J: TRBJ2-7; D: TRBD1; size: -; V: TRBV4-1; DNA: TGCGCCAGCAGCCCTCTCTGGGACAGGAGTTTTAAGTTGGACTTC; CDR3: CASSPLWDRSFKLDF
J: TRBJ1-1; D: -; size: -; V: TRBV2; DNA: TGTGCCAGCACTGGGGGAACTGAAGCTTTCTTT; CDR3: CASTGGTEAFF
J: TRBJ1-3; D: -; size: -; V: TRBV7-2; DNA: TGTGCCAGCAGCTTAGCGAGTACAGGGCGATTCGGAAACACCATATATTTT; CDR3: CASSLASTGRFGNTIYF
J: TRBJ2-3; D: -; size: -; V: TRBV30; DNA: TGTGCCTGGAGCGGGGGAGCAGATACGCAGTATTTT; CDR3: CAWSGGADTQYF
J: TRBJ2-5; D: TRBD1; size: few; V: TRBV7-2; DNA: TGTGCCAGCAGCCCGGACAGGGGGCGCCAAGAGACCCAGTACTTC; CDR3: CASSPDRGRQETQYF
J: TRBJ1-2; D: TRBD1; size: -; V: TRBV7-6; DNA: TGTGCCAGCAGCTTAGGGGACAGACCTCGCTATGGCTACACCTTC; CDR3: CASSLGDRPRYGYTF
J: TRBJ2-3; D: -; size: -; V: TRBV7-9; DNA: TGTGCCAGCAGCGCGGGACGGGACACAGATACGCAGTATTTT; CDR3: CASSAGRDTDTQYF
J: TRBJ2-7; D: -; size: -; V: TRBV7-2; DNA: TGTGCCAGCAGCTTCGACTGGGGGGCCTACGAGCAGTACTTC; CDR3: CASSFDWGAYEQYF
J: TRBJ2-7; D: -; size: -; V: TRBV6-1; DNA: TGTGCCAGCATGAGGGTCCAAAGCTCCTACGAGCAGTACTTC; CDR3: CASMRVQSSYEQYF
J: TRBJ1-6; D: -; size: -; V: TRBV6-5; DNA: TGTGCCAGCAGTGTAAGGACAGCCCCAAATTCACCCCTCCACTTT; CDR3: CASSVRTAPNSPLHF